This note documents a single T cell receptor beta chain sequence. The antigen is undetermined. Lysates of CMV-infected fibroblasts at around 10 ug/mL stimulated these cells. CD40L-negative CD69-negative CD45RO-high memory CD4+ T cells were sorted as populations depleted of antigen-responding cells. Anti-CD28/CD49d costimulation, CD40-blocking antibody and enfuvirtide were given to CD8-depleted PBMCs for 18 hours. The libraries were made with immunoSEQ version 4 in survey mode. Template was genomic DNA at 8 to 10 ng/uL, with up to roughly 1 ug used per sample. Here immunoSEQ multiplex PCR was the method, and the copy in TCRdb shows in-frame clones only, minus some. The repertoire holds 25,000 to 35,000 clones, with approximately 78% as singletons. This record comes from a study of persistence of HIV-infected CD4 T cells. V shed 11 bases, J shed 2 bases, and the junction held 9 bases outside the gene matches. In germline, CDR1 is SNHLY, CDR2 FYNNEI. This CDR3 comprises 14 residues.

Study results and caveats: Within sorted populations, more oligoclonal TCRs accompanied more oligoclonal proviruses.

The source material was CD4+ T cells sorted from PBMCs after roughly 20-hour stimulation, sampled from a patient who received antiretroviral therapy. The clonotype was recovered from an adult woman with HIV who was CMV-seropositive. The gene calls are TRBV2 and TRBJ2-1; 7 nucleotides match TRBD2. The CDR3 DNA reads as TGTGCCGGAACCGGGGGGTGGGCCTACAATGAGCAGTTCTTC. It specifies CAGTGGWAYNEQFF.